This TCR beta chain was documented in a study of metastatic and nonmetastatic thyroid tumors. The overall study: Repertoires from malignant and benign thyroid patients were compared across blood and tumor or nodule tissue.

Regarding this clone: Its cognate antigen is unknown. This clone may be a read error of a much larger clone one base away.

The CDR3 contains 14 residues. The germline V gene encodes CDR1 MGHRA and CDR2 YSYEKL. How the authors handled the data: Clinicopathological groups of papillary thyroid cancer showed CDR3 differences that were used to build a distant-metastasis classifier. TCRdb ran MiXCR on the PCR reads. The V and J calls were not made by the authors but by TCRdb's processing. Seen here are some 86,000 clones, under 15% observed once, and the top ten hold 7% to 10%. Study-level points and caveats: Malignant thyroid tumors reportedly had TCR beta diversity that was significantly higher than in benign nodules, in blood and tumor.

There were no patients who had received any treatment before thyroid surgery. The specimen was tumor tissue. The rearrangement links TRBV4-1 to TRBJ1-1, with D maybe TRBD1 (5 bases). This TCR derives from a female donor with papillary thyroid cancer or a benign thyroid nodule (not recorded which). Some clones in this sample may be carry-over from other donors' samples. This CDR3 reads CASNQVGDNTEAFF. In DNA, the CDR3 is TGCGCCAGCAACCAAGTGGGGGACAACACTGAAGCTTTCTTT.